This T cell receptor (beta chain) appears in the sequencing data of a study of blood T cell repertoires in COVID-19. Background on the study: T cells, B-cell-depleted T cells, or PBMCs supplied cDNA or gDNA.

This CDR3 comprises 13 residues. V shed 3 bases and J shed 5 bases, with 10 bases lying between them. Germline CDR1 SGHTA, CDR2 FQGTGA. Libraries were prepared by immunoSEQ multiplex PCR; TCRdb keeps only in-frame clonotypes and omits some of them. The sample comprises about 280,000 clones, 85% of which are singletons, and about an eighth rests with the top ten. The source is a human donor in a cohort sampled during active COVID-19. The specimen was peripheral blood. This chain connects TRBV7-3 to TRBJ2-5; no reliable D call. The CDR3 coding sequence is TGTGCCAGCAGCTTCGGCGAGAGGGAGACCCAGTACTTC. Its translation: CASSFGERETQYF. The full variable domain, completed using reference TRBV7-3 and TRBJ2-5, is GAGVSQTPSNKVTEKGKYVELRCDPISGHTALYWYRQSLGQGPEFLIYFQGTGAADDSGLPNDRFFAVRPEGSVSTLKIQRTERGDSAVYLCASSFGERETQYFGPGTRLLVL.